Listed below are T cell receptor beta chains from one sample, sequenced in a study of blood T cell repertoires in COVID-19. TCRdb's copy holds only in-frame clones and misses some; the assay was immunoSEQ multiplex PCR. Here the sample spans 120,000 to 150,000 clones, 80% to 90% being singletons. The sequenced sample was peripheral blood. Every receptor here comes from a human donor with acute or convalescent COVID-19. The donor label of this sample is uncertain. The CDR3 runs from the conserved cysteine through the conserved F or W. Each record gives: D gene, V gene, J gene, clone size, CDR3 protein, CDR3 DNA. A D gene is named only where the DNA matches it firmly. Size tells how often a clone was seen (once, few, many) or the class of an expanded clone, and some rows leave it out.

d_call: TRBD1; v_call: TRBV9; j_call: TRBJ1-2; clone_size: .; cdr3_aa: CASSLGGTGTYGYTF; cdr3_nt: TGTGCCAGCAGCCTAGGAGGGACAGGGACCTATGGCTACACCTTC
d_call: TRBD2; v_call: TRBV18; j_call: TRBJ2-1; clone_size: once; cdr3_aa: CASSPPQRGVINRQFF; cdr3_nt: TGTGCCAGCTCACCACCCCAGCGGGGGGTCATTAATAGGCAGTTCTTC
d_call: .; v_call: TRBV7-9; j_call: TRBJ1-2; clone_size: few; cdr3_aa: CASSPGGYGYTF; cdr3_nt: TGTGCCAGCAGCCCCGGCGGCTATGGCTACACCTTC
d_call: .; v_call: TRBV20-1; j_call: TRBJ2-1; clone_size: .; cdr3_aa: CSAPRSNEQFF; cdr3_nt: TGCAGTGCCCCACGGTCCAATGAGCAGTTCTTC
d_call: TRBD1; v_call: TRBV19; j_call: TRBJ2-4; clone_size: few; cdr3_aa: CASGAGTGLNIQYF; cdr3_nt: TGTGCCAGTGGTGCCGGGACAGGGTTAAACATTCAGTACTTC
d_call: TRBD1; v_call: TRBV4-1; j_call: TRBJ1-6; clone_size: once; cdr3_aa: CASSAQTGGGSPLHF; cdr3_nt: TGCGCCAGCAGCGCCCAGACAGGGGGCGGTTCACCCCTCCACTTT
d_call: TRBD1; v_call: TRBV5-1; j_call: TRBJ1-2; clone_size: .; cdr3_aa: CASSLGSGGASNYGYTF; cdr3_nt: TGCGCCAGCAGCTTGGGTTCAGGGGGCGCATCTAACTATGGCTACACCTTC
d_call: TRBD1; v_call: TRBV6-5; j_call: TRBJ2-2; clone_size: .; cdr3_aa: CASTRTGNTGELFF; cdr3_nt: TGTGCCAGCACCCGGACAGGGAACACCGGGGAGCTGTTTTTT
d_call: TRBD2; v_call: TRBV5-1; j_call: TRBJ2-3; clone_size: few; cdr3_aa: CASSLLGSGGTDTQYF; cdr3_nt: TGCGCCAGCAGCTTGCTCGGTAGCGGGGGCACAGATACGCAGTATTTT
d_call: .; v_call: TRBV12-3/TRBV12-4; j_call: TRBJ2-7; clone_size: once; cdr3_aa: CASTLGTGSKLYF; cdr3_nt: TGTGCCAGCACCTTAGGAACAGGGTCTAAGTTGTACTTC
d_call: TRBD2; v_call: TRBV4-1; j_call: TRBJ2-1; clone_size: .; cdr3_aa: CASSQDQGLAGRQALNEQFF; cdr3_nt: TGCGCCAGCAGCCAAGACCAGGGACTAGCGGGCCGTCAGGCTTTGAATGAGCAGTTCTTC
d_call: TRBD2; v_call: TRBV19; j_call: TRBJ2-3; clone_size: .; cdr3_aa: CASSIGAGDRDTQYF; cdr3_nt: TGTGCCAGTAGTATTGGAGCGGGGGATCGGGATACGCAGTATTTT
d_call: TRBD1; v_call: TRBV14; j_call: TRBJ1-6; clone_size: .; cdr3_aa: CASSRQGDNNSPLHF; cdr3_nt: TGTGCCAGCAGCCGTCAGGGGGATAACAATTCACCCCTCCACTTT
d_call: TRBD2; v_call: TRBV6-1; j_call: TRBJ2-5; clone_size: .; cdr3_aa: CASSESSGGPPQYF; cdr3_nt: TGTGCCAGCAGTGAAAGTTCGGGGGGTCCCCCCCAGTACTTC
d_call: TRBD1; v_call: TRBV19; j_call: TRBJ2-5; clone_size: .; cdr3_aa: CASSWGTGAQETQYF; cdr3_nt: TGTGCCAGTAGTTGGGGGACAGGGGCGCAAGAGACCCAGTACTTC
d_call: .; v_call: TRBV7-9; j_call: TRBJ1-2; clone_size: .; cdr3_aa: CASSLNNNYGYTF; cdr3_nt: TGTGCCAGCAGCTTAAACAACAACTATGGCTACACCTTC
d_call: .; v_call: TRBV14; j_call: TRBJ1-1; clone_size: .; cdr3_aa: CASSSWQGRTEAFF; cdr3_nt: TGTGCCAGCAGCTCCTGGCAGGGGCGGACTGAAGCTTTCTTT
d_call: .; v_call: TRBV19; j_call: TRBJ1-2; clone_size: .; cdr3_aa: CASSSGGLDYGYTF; cdr3_nt: TGTGCCAGTTCTTCTGGGGGGTTGGACTATGGCTACACCTTC
d_call: .; v_call: TRBV5-8; j_call: TRBJ1-5; clone_size: .; cdr3_aa: CASSLTLVNQPQHF; cdr3_nt: TGTGCCAGCAGCTTGACGCTAGTAAATCAGCCCCAGCATTTT
d_call: .; v_call: TRBV29-1; j_call: TRBJ1-1; clone_size: .; cdr3_aa: CSAPAQYQGITEAFF; cdr3_nt: TGCAGCGCCCCGGCCCAGTACCAGGGTATCACTGAAGCTTTCTTT
d_call: .; v_call: TRBV5-1; j_call: TRBJ1-4; clone_size: .; cdr3_aa: CASSLGSDLEGLFF; cdr3_nt: TGCGCCAGCAGCTTGGGGTCAGATTTAGAGGGACTGTTTTTT
d_call: TRBD2; v_call: TRBV13; j_call: TRBJ2-1; clone_size: many; cdr3_aa: CASSSRRSAGGPREQFF; cdr3_nt: TGTGCCAGCAGCTCGCGGCGGTCAGCGGGGGGGCCGCGTGAGCAGTTCTTC
d_call: .; v_call: TRBV3-1/TRBV3-2; j_call: TRBJ2-5; clone_size: .; cdr3_aa: CASSQGTGQETQYF; cdr3_nt: TGTGCCAGCAGCCAAGGAACAGGGCAAGAGACCCAGTACTTC
d_call: .; v_call: TRBV2; j_call: TRBJ1-1; clone_size: .; cdr3_aa: CASSTGISGTEAFF; cdr3_nt: TGTGCCAGCAGTACAGGGATTTCTGGTACTGAAGCTTTCTTT
d_call: .; v_call: TRBV19; j_call: TRBJ2-7; clone_size: .; cdr3_aa: CASSVATTYEQYF; cdr3_nt: TGTGCCAGTAGTGTCGCCACCACATACGAGCAGTACTTC
d_call: .; v_call: TRBV13; j_call: TRBJ2-7; clone_size: .; cdr3_aa: CASSSSGGNEQYF; cdr3_nt: TGTGCCAGCAGCTCCTCAGGTGGTAACGAGCAGTACTTC